This TCR beta chain was sequenced in a study of cytomegalovirus exposure and HLA in healthy donors. The PCR contained 60 Vbeta and 13 Jbeta primers. Generated by immunoSEQ multiplex PCR, the TCRdb table keeps only in-frame clones and is missing some. This repertoire shows approximately 150,000 clones, over 80% found once; its top ten account for 2.5% to 3.5%. For this clone: Its antigen is still unknown.

Study results and caveats: Immune exposure information available was restricted to CMV serostatus. Donors belonging to an Asian-associated ancestry cluster reportedly showed fewer N-insertions in productive TCRs than the approximately 670-donor mean, according to what a later analysis found. In most subjects, TCR beta sequences reportedly gave accurate predictions of HLA-A and HLA-B alleles.

The sample taken for sequencing was PBMCs. The TCR was taken from a woman aged 25 to 45 in good health and CMV-seronegative.

CDR3 sequence reads: CASSLAGGGGYTF. Here the CDR3 DNA reads TGTGCCAGCAGCTTAGCAGGGGGCGGTGGCTACACCTTC. V gene TRBV7-3 combines with J gene TRBJ1-2, with TRBD1 identical over 8 bases. The ends lost 2 bases at V and 7 bases at J; junction bases unmatched: 3. Germline CDR1 and CDR2: SGHTA and FQGTGA. There are 13 residues in the CDR3.